The 22 T cell receptor beta chains reported below all come from one sample, sequenced in a study of T-cell reconstitution after alpha-beta-depleted transplantation in children. It was with unique molecular identifiers that the TCRbeta library was prepared. TCRdb analysed the PCR reads with MiXCR anew, one entry per CDR3 protein. Here the sample spans approximately 1,000,000 distinct CDR3 sequences, around 30% being singletons. This sample comprised PBMCs, mostly from graft donor cells, obtained 360 days after TCRalphabeta/CD19-depleted stem cell transplant. The receptor source for this set is a boy younger than two who had a stem cell transplant for SCID, so the T cells may come from the graft donor.

The rearrangement joins TRBV5-5 to TRBJ1-1; D remains unclear. V lost 4 bases, J lost 7 bases, and 17 bases lay in between. CDR3 length equals 14 residues. Looked up from germline, CDR1 is SGHKS and CDR2 is YYEKEE (reference sequence). The CDR3 nucleotides read TGTGCCAGCAGCCGCCCCCTTGGTCGGGGTGAAGCTTTCTTT. This sequence encodes CASSRPLGRGEAFF.

This clonotype was seen a few times. The chain has TRBV4-1 and TRBJ2-5; 8 bases match TRBD1. The germline V gene has CDR1 MGHRA and CDR2 YSYEKL. There are 16 residues in the CDR3. J gave up 4 bases and V 4 bases, and 11 bases lay outside the gene matches. The CDR3, as DNA: TGCGCCAGCAGCCCTGGACAGGGAAAGGGGCTAGAGACCCAGTACTTC. Protein sequence: CASSPGQGKGLETQYF.

This clonotype was seen only a few times. V is TRBV5-1 and J is TRBJ2-3; no firm D call. V lost 1 base and J lost 1, with 10 bases in between. CDR1 is SGHRS, CDR2 YFSETQ, per germline. The CDR3 sequence is 15 residues long. The CDR3 sequence is CASSLSGPRTDTQYF. As DNA, the CDR3 is TGCGCCAGCAGCTTGTCCGGACCCCGCACAGATACGCAGTATTTT.

V gene TRBV20-1 combines with J gene TRBJ2-5, with D perhaps TRBD1 (5 bases). Germline V gene lookup returns CDR1 DFQATT and CDR2 SNEGSKA (reference sequence). The CDR3 loop spans 14 amino acids. V dropped 3 bases and J dropped 7 bases, with 18 bases sitting between them. The CDR3 coding sequence is TGCAGTGCTAGGACCCCCGCAGGGTGGGGGACCCAGTACTTC. Protein: CSARTPAGWGTQYF.

About this clonotype itself: The germline gene is not matched at one end of the junction; a read error may be the cause. This chain links TRBV2 with TRBJ2-2, with D possibly being TRBD2 (6 bases). Germline CDR1 is SNHLY and CDR2 is FYNNEI. The CDR3 is 13 residues long. The CDR3 protein is CASGGGNTRELFF. The CDR3 DNA sequence: TGTGCCAGCGGTGGCGGGAACACCAGGGAGCTGTTTTTT.

The rearrangement joins TRBV7-9 to TRBJ2-1; D is uncertain. This CDR3 region has 13 residues. In germline, CDR1 is SEHNR, CDR2 FQNEAQ (reference sequence). Trimming cost V 2 bases and J 10 bases, with 12 bases left between them. For the CDR3, the DNA is TGTGCCAGCAGCTTAACGGTCCCTATGGAGCAGTTCTTC. Translating gives CASSLTVPMEQFF.

This clonotype occurred a few times. The chain combines TRBV9 with TRBJ1-2, with unresolved D. The germline V and J ends were trimmed by 0 bases and 7 bases, with 4 bases remaining between them. This CDR3 has 11 amino acids. Germline-derived CDR1 and CDR2 are SGDLS and YYNGEE. The CDR3 loop reads CASSVAGGYTF. CDR3 sequence (DNA): TGTGCCAGCAGCGTAGCGGGTGGCTACACCTTC. The full variable domain, with the rest looked up from reference TRBV9 and TRBJ1-2, is DSGVTQTPKHLITATGQRVTLRCSPRSGDLSVYWYQQSLDQGLQFLIQYYNGEERAKGNILERFSAQQFPDLHSELNLSSLELGDSALYFCASSVAGGYTFGSGTRLTVV.

The chain employs TRBV5-5 and TRBJ2-3; no reliable D call. Germline V gene data show CDR1 as SGHKS and CDR2 as YYEKEE (reference sequence). Trimming removed 0 bases from V and 0 bases from J, with 17 bases in between. The CDR3 runs to 18 residues. Written as DNA, the CDR3 is TGTGCCAGCAGCTTGGCTCAGAGAGTCCCTCCTAGCACAGATACGCAGTATTTT. It yields the protein CASSLAQRVPPSTDTQYF.

This clonotype was recorded at least ten times. J is TRBJ2-4 and V is TRBV11-2; no reliable D call. V was pared by 4 bases and J by 4 bases, with 17 bases between. Germline CDR1 and CDR2: SGHAT and FQNNGV. CDR3 length equals 16 residues. The CDR3 nucleotides read TGTGCCAGCAGCTCCGACACCCTTCTGGGGAAAAACATTCAGTACTTC. Translation: CASSSDTLLGKNIQYF. The full variable domain, with the rest looked up from reference TRBV11-2 and TRBJ2-4, is EAGVAQSPRYKIIEKRQSVAFWCNPISGHATLYWYQQILGQGPKLLIQFQNNGVVDDSQLPKDRFSAERLKGVDSTLKIQPAKLEDSAVYLCASSSDTLLGKNIQYFGAGTRLSVL.

On this clonotype: An end of the junction does not agree with germline; a read error may underlie this. The chain recombines TRBV29-1 with TRBJ2-1; either TRBD1 or TRBD2 may fit D (6 bases each). The CDR3 length is 15 residues. Germline V gives CDR1 SQVTM, CDR2 ANQGSEA. CDR3 DNA: TGCGGCGTTTTTAATTTTGGGGGGCCTTGCAATGAGCAGTTCTTC. This sequence encodes CGVFNFGGPCNEQFF.

V gene TRBV5-1 combines with J gene TRBJ2-3; 7 bases map to TRBD2. The CDR3 is made up of 17 amino acids. Germline values: CDR1 SGHRS, CDR2 YFSETQ. V gave up 2 bases and J gave up 6 bases; unmatched junction bases: 15. The CDR3 here is CASSFYGGERSPDTQYF. The CDR3 region has the DNA TGCGCCAGCAGCTTTTATGGGGGGGAGCGCTCCCCGGATACGCAGTATTTT.

The chain joins TRBV20-1 to TRBJ2-1; D remains unclear. Between the trimmed V and J ends, which lost 5 bases and 9 bases, there was a span of 17 bases. Looked up from germline, CDR1 is DFQATT and CDR2 is SNEGSKA (reference sequence). The CDR3 extends over 13 amino acids. Written as DNA, the CDR3 is TGCAGTGCTTTTGGAGCGAAAGTCTTTGAGCAGTTCTTC. Protein sequence: CSAFGAKVFEQFF.

The chain joins TRBV7-2 to TRBJ2-7, with TRBD1 as a possible D gene (5 bases). The CDR3 is 14 residues long. Germline CDR1 is SGHTA and CDR2 is FQGNSA. Trimming cost V 3 bases and J 5 bases, with 14 bases left between them. The CDR3 DNA follows: TGTGCCAGCAGCTTCCGACAGACATGGGACGAGCAGTACTTC. Translated: CASSFRQTWDEQYF.

The genes are TRBV12-3 or TRBV12-4 and TRBJ2-7; TRBD1 might be the D (5 bases). V was trimmed by 2 bases and J by 2 bases, leaving 13 bases between them. CDR3 length equals 15 residues. CDR3 DNA: TGTGCCAGCAGTTTATCTAGGGGTAGTACCTACGAGCAGTACTTC. This gives the protein CASSLSRGSTYEQYF.

This rearrangement joins TRBV4-2 to TRBJ2-1; TRBD1 might be the D (5 bases). The CDR3 contains 16 residues. Trimming left V 2 bases short and J 6 bases short, with 17 bases between. Germline CDR1 reads LGHNA; CDR2 reads YNFKEQ. For the CDR3, the DNA is TGTGCCAGCAGCCAAAGGTCGACAGCGCTCTCCAATGAGCAGTTCTTC. Amino acids: CASSQRSTALSNEQFF.

This clonotype was observed once. The chain recombines TRBV18 with TRBJ2-2; 10 positions agree with TRBD1. The CDR3 spans 16 residues. Trimming removed 4 bases from V and 4 bases from J; junction bases left unmatched: 6. Germline V gene sequence: CDR1 KGHSH, CDR2 LQKENI. The CDR3 sequence is CASSQGQGVRTGELFF. The CDR3 DNA is TGTGCCAGCTCACAAGGACAGGGGGTCCGCACCGGGGAGCTGTTTTTT.

This clonotype came up a few times. The chain uses TRBV6-5 and TRBJ2-3; 10 bases are a match to TRBD2. In germline, CDR1 is MNHEY, CDR2 SVGAGI. The trim removed 5 bases at V and 0 bases at J, leaving 5 bases unmatched. This CDR3 has 16 residues. CDR3 DNA: TGTGCCAGCAGTACTAGCGGGGCCCGTAGCACAGATACGCAGTATTTT. It encodes CASSTSGARSTDTQYF.

This chain uses TRBV4-3 with TRBJ1-2; D remains ambiguous. The V gene lost 0 bases and the J gene lost 5 bases, with 10 bases spanning the gap. The CDR3 is 14 residues long. The germline V gene encodes CDR1 LGHNA and CDR2 YSLEER. The CDR3: CASSQDWGEYGYTF. The CDR3 nucleotides read TGCGCCAGCAGCCAAGATTGGGGAGAGTATGGCTACACCTTC.

Points on this clonotype: One junction end disagrees with the germline gene, perhaps due to a read error. The J gene is TRBJ2-7, the V gene TRBV2; TRBD1 or TRBD2 may be the D gene (5 bases each). Germline-derived CDR1 and CDR2 are SNHLY and FYNNEI. The CDR3 length is 14 residues. The DNA of the CDR3 is TGTGCCAGCACCTCGGGGCCTTACGGGGACGAGCAGTACTTT. It encodes CASTSGPYGDEQYF.

This clonotype appeared a few times. The gene calls are TRBV15 and TRBJ2-3; perhaps TRBD2 as D (6 bases). Germline loops: CDR1 LNHNV, CDR2 YYDKDF (reference sequence). V lost 7 bases, J lost 3 bases, and 11 bases lay in between. CDR3 size: 13 residues. For the CDR3, the DNA is TGTGCCACCACACCCGGGGGAACAGATACGCAGTATTTT. The encoded protein is CATTPGGTDTQYF.

This chain links TRBV20-1 with TRBJ2-7, with D hard to call. The germline V gene has CDR1 DFQATT and CDR2 SNEGSKA (reference sequence). The CDR3 totals 12 residues. Trimming took 3 bases from V and 6 from J, leaving 12 bases between them. CDR3: CSASGALLEQYF. CDR3 DNA: TGCAGTGCTAGTGGAGCCCTACTCGAGCAGTACTTC.

The V gene is TRBV30, the J gene TRBJ1-4, with a tentative D call TRBD1 (6 bases). CDR3 length equals 15 residues. Germline-derived CDR1 and CDR2 are GTSNPN and SVGIG (reference sequence). V was shortened by 5 bases and J by 5 bases, with 18 bases between the two germline ends. CDR3 in amino acids: CAWRLRGTHNEKLFF. The CDR3 nucleotides read TGTGCCTGGCGCCTAAGGGGGACACACAATGAAAAACTGTTTTTT.